The present T cell receptor (beta chain) was sequenced within a study of T cells in tuberculosis. This clone was counted a single time. Method: immunoSEQ multiplex PCR; TCRdb's copy keeps in-frame clones and lacks some. The sample holds over 20,000 clones; approximately 97% are singletons and the top ten take approximately 6.2%. The germline CDR1 and CDR2 sequences are LNHDA and SQIVND (reference sequence). The CDR3 totals 13 residues. V was clipped by 5 bases and J by 4 bases, with 11 bases between them. Unsorted cryopreserved PBMC were sequenced, averaging roughly 94,000 T cells per clinical donor. The V gene is TRBV19, the J gene TRBJ1-2; TRBD1 might be the D (6 bases). The clonotype was recovered from a donor between 10 and 35 years old with latent tuberculosis or without tuberculosis infection. Sequenced: PBMCs. The CDR3 spells CASSYREGYGYTF. In nucleotides, the CDR3 is TGTGCCAGTAGTTACAGGGAGGGCTATGGCTACACCTTC.